This entry lists 23 T cell receptor beta chains sequenced from one sample in a study of regulatory T cells in long-lasting Graves disease. The time point here: newly diagnosed GD, antithyroid drugs for less than 3 months. PBMCs provided the RNA from which the TCR library was made. The TCR beta library used iRepertoire HTBI primers with Arm-PCR amplification of CDR3. TCRdb used MiXCR to reprocess the multiplex PCR reads, holding one entry per CDR3 protein. This sample carries about 350,000 distinct CDR3 sequences, over 15% of them seen once, and the ten largest clones take 25% to 30%. The same sample was also studied in work on T cells in Graves' hyperthyroidism and ophthalmopathy.

The sequencing here drew on peripheral blood mononuclear cells (PBMCs), taken at new diagnosis, from a patient treated with antithyroid drugs. These receptors all come from a man aged 35-49 years with Graves disease.

This rearrangement joins TRBV7-3 to TRBJ2-5; no reliable D call. Deletions cut 8 bases from V and 0 bases from J, with 10 bases between. There are 13 residues in the CDR3. Germline values: CDR1 SGHTA, CDR2 FQGTGA. The CDR3 coding sequence is TGTGCCAGCGCCGAAGGCCACCAAGAGACCCAGTACTTC. Amino acids: CASAEGHQETQYF.

This clonotype has ten or more counts. The rearrangement uses TRBV4-2 and TRBJ2-3; the D gene is possibly TRBD1 (6 bases). From germline, CDR1 is LGHNA and CDR2 YNFKEQ. Trimming removed 0 bases from V and 5 bases from J, with 12 bases in between. The CDR3 sequence is 15 residues long. This chain's CDR3 is CASSQDPQGLDTQYF. The CDR3 DNA sequence: TGTGCCAGCAGCCAAGACCCACAGGGTTTAGATACGCAGTATTTT.

The V and J genes are TRBV7-3 and TRBJ2-2; TRBD2 agrees at 8 bases. Unmatched junction bases numbered 9, after V lost 1 base and J lost 5 bases. The length of the CDR3 is 17 residues. Germline V gives CDR1 SGHTA, CDR2 FQGTGA. The CDR3 nucleotides are TGTGCCAGCAGCTTAAATCGTGACGGGGGGGCGACCGGGGAGCTGTTTTTT. It is translated as CASSLNRDGGATGELFF.

The chain employs TRBV27 and TRBJ2-3, with 7 bases identical to TRBD2. The CDR3 has 18 residues. Germline loops: CDR1 MNHEY, CDR2 SMNVEV (reference sequence). The ends lost 7 bases at V and 3 bases at J; junction bases unmatched: 19. CDR3 nucleotides: TGTGCCAGCATTTGGGGGGGTCGGGATGTGGCTGGAACAGATACGCAGTATTTT. As protein: CASIWGGRDVAGTDTQYF.

Only a few counts were recorded for this clonotype. The gene calls are TRBV7-9 and TRBJ1-3, with D perhaps TRBD1 (5 bases). V was clipped by 3 bases and J by 3 bases, with 12 bases between them. This CDR3 region has 15 residues. CDR1 is SEHNR, CDR2 FQNEAQ, per germline (reference sequence). DNA for the CDR3: TGTGCCAGCAGCTTCCTCAGGGAGGATGGAAACACCATATATTTT. Encoded protein: CASSFLREDGNTIYF.

This clonotype was seen ten or more times. The V call is TRBV24-1, the J call TRBJ2-1; weak D call: TRBD1 (6 bases). Germline lookup yields CDR1 KGHDR and CDR2 SFDVKD. The CDR3 is made up of 16 amino acids. Trimming stripped 4 bases from V and 0 bases from J, with 12 bases between. The DNA of the CDR3 is TGTGCCACCAGTGACCCAGGGGCGAGCTCCTACAATGAGCAGTTCTTC. Translating gives CATSDPGASSYNEQFF.

Many counts were recorded for this clonotype. The chain carries TRBV28 and TRBJ1-1; 12 bases are a match to TRBD1. V was clipped by 3 bases and J by 11 bases; unmatched bases: 10. This CDR3 comprises 15 residues. The V gene's germline CDR1 is MDHEN and CDR2 SYDVKM. The CDR3 sequence is CASSFGTGGLGEAFF. In DNA, the CDR3 is TGTGCCAGCAGTTTCGGGACAGGGGGCTTAGGTGAGGCTTTCTTT.

Worth noting for this clonotype: An end of the junction differs from the germline gene, which may be a read error. The gene calls are TRBV7-2 and TRBJ1-5, with D uncertain. The CDR3 loop spans 18 amino acids. In germline, CDR1 is SGHTA, CDR2 FQGNSA. The CDR3 here is CASSESYGPSNSNRPQHF. For the CDR3, the DNA is TGTGCCAGCAGCGAGAGTTACGGGCCTAGCAATAGCAATCGGCCCCAGCATTTT.

V gene TRBV3-1 combines with J gene TRBJ2-3, with a tentative D call TRBD1 (5 bases). Germline V gene lookup returns CDR1 LGHDT and CDR2 YNNKEL (reference sequence). V shed 4 bases and J shed 6 bases, with 8 bases lying between them. This CDR3 region has 12 residues. The CDR3 nucleotides are TGTGCCAGCAGCCGGGGCCCGGATACGCAGTATTTT. Protein sequence: CASSRGPDTQYF.

This clonotype came up many times. V is TRBV6-1 and J is TRBJ2-5; D is undetermined. The germline CDR1 and CDR2 sequences are MNHNS and SASEGT. CDR3 length: 13 amino acids. V lost 6 bases and J lost 2, with 10 bases in between. CDR3 in amino acids: CASRPAGQETQYF. The CDR3 DNA sequence: TGTGCCAGCAGGCCCGCCGGGCAAGAGACCCAGTACTTC.

V gene TRBV28 combines with J gene TRBJ2-1; 9 positions match TRBD2. The CDR3 extends over 17 amino acids. The V and J ends lost 4 bases and 2 bases, in that order; junction bases with no gene match: 9. Germline CDR1 is MDHEN and CDR2 is SYDVKM. The DNA for the CDR3 is TGTGCCAGCAGTTCCCCCGCGGGGGGGGGCCCCTACAATGAGCAGTTCTTC. It codes for CASSSPAGGGPYNEQFF.

In this sample, this clonotype turned up many times. This chain joins TRBV15 and TRBJ1-2, with D tentatively TRBD1 (5 bases). Trimming cost V 0 bases and J 3 bases, with 11 bases left between them. CDR1 and CDR2 (germline): LNHNV, YYDKDF (reference sequence). The CDR3 is made up of 15 amino acids. Here the CDR3 reads CATSRDGWGDYGYTF. In DNA form, the CDR3 reads TGTGCCACCAGCAGAGATGGGTGGGGGGACTATGGCTACACCTTC.

This chain connects TRBV4-1 to TRBJ2-1; D unclear. This CDR3 is 17 amino acids long. CDR1 is MGHRA, CDR2 YSYEKL, per germline. V gave up 1 base and J gave up 10 bases, with 23 bases separating them. The CDR3 reads CASSQAVHPPIQWEQFF. The DNA for the CDR3 is TGCGCCAGCAGCCAAGCCGTGCATCCGCCGATACAATGGGAGCAGTTCTTC.

The chain links TRBV6-1 to TRBJ1-5, with 7 positions matching TRBD1. CDR3 length: 15 amino acids. Losses at the gene ends were 6 bases for V and 5 bases for J; bases not matched to a gene: 10. In germline, CDR1 is MNHNS, CDR2 SASEGT. The CDR3 is CASSGGRTGYQPQHF. CDR3 coding DNA: TGTGCCAGCAGCGGGGGGCGGACAGGCTATCAGCCCCAGCATTTT.

The rearrangement uses TRBV2 and TRBJ1-1; a weak D match, TRBD1 (5 bases). V lost 9 bases and J 0 bases, leaving 11 bases between the germline ends. The CDR3 is 13 residues long. Germline V gene lookup returns CDR1 SNHLY and CDR2 FYNNEI. This chain's CDR3 is CARTGPLNTEAFF. CDR3 sequence (DNA): TGTGCCAGAACGGGACCTTTGAACACTGAAGCTTTCTTT.

This clonotype was seen at least ten times. The rearrangement links TRBV20-1 to TRBJ2-3; D is possibly TRBD1 (5 bases). In germline, CDR1 is DFQATT, CDR2 SNEGSKA (reference sequence). This CDR3 comprises 14 residues. Trimming left V 2 bases short and J 2 bases short, with 11 bases between. In DNA, the CDR3 is TGCAGTGCTAGAAGTCCAGGGCCCACAGATACGCAGTATTTT. It is translated as CSARSPGPTDTQYF.

This clonotype was seen ten or more times. The rearrangement joins TRBV5-1 to TRBJ2-3; 8 nucleotides align to TRBD2. Germline trimming cut 0 bases from V and 2 bases from J; bases unmatched to any gene: 2. The CDR3 is 15 amino acids. The germline CDR1 and CDR2 sequences are SGHRS and YFSETQ. DNA of the CDR3: TGCGCCAGCAGCTTGGCAGCGGGGGCCACAGATACGCAGTATTTT. This translates into CASSLAAGATDTQYF.

This clonotype was recorded at least ten times. The chain is built from TRBV6-1 and TRBJ1-5, with 7 bases lining up with TRBD1. CDR1 is MNHNS, CDR2 SASEGT, per germline. Trimming took 7 bases from V and 4 from J; bases not matched to a gene: 7. The length of the CDR3 is 14 residues. The CDR3 here is CASKPGQRNQPQHF. The CDR3 coding sequence is TGTGCCAGCAAACCGGGACAGAGGAATCAGCCCCAGCATTTT.

A note on this clonotype: A much larger clone lies one base from this, so it may be a read error. The chain uses TRBV18 and TRBJ2-7, with 8 positions matching TRBD1. CDR1 is KGHSH, CDR2 LQKENI, per germline. This CDR3 spans 15 amino acids. Written as DNA, the CDR3 is TGTGCCAGCTTACCACCGGGACAGGTGCCCTACGAGCAGTACTTC. It yields the protein CASLPPGQVPYEQYF.

V usage is TRBV28 and J usage is TRBJ1-4, with D possibly matching TRBD1 (5 bases). In germline, CDR1 is MDHEN, CDR2 SYDVKM. Trimming took 4 bases from V and 8 from J, leaving 11 bases between them. This CDR3 comprises 13 residues. CDR3: CASSWGFGEKLFF. CDR3 nucleotide sequence: TGTGCCAGCAGTTGGGGGTTTGGAGAAAAACTGTTTTTT. Full variable domain (missing parts from reference TRBV28 and TRBJ1-4): DVKVTQSSRYLVKRTGEKVFLECVQDMDHENMFWYRQDPGLGLRLIYFSYDVKMKEKGDIPEGYSVSREKKERFSLILESASTNQTSMYLCASSWGFGEKLFFGSGTQLSVL.

In its sample, this clonotype was seen many times. The V call is TRBV7-2, the J call TRBJ2-3, with D unclear. Looked up from germline, CDR1 is SGHTA and CDR2 is FQGNSA. The CDR3 loop spans 13 amino acids. V was pared by 0 bases and J by 5 bases, with 6 bases between. The CDR3 sequence: CASSLAYGDTQYF. The CDR3 bases are TGTGCCAGCAGCTTAGCGTATGGAGATACGCAGTATTTT. The entire variable domain, with the rest obtained from reference TRBV7-2 and TRBJ2-3, is as follows: GAGVSQSPSNKVTEKGKDVELRCDPISGHTALYWYRQSLGQGLEFLIYFQGNSAPDKSGLPSDRFSAERTGGSVSTLTIQRTQQEDSAVYLCASSLAYGDTQYFGPGTRLTVL.

Ten or more counts support this clonotype. Relative to the germline gene, one junction end is altered; a read error may explain this. The chain carries TRBV5-1 and TRBJ2-3, with D perhaps matching TRBD1 or TRBD2 (5 bases each). The CDR3 has 15 residues. Germline loops: CDR1 SGHRS, CDR2 YFSETQ. The CDR3 region is CASSTRWGNTDTQYF. The CDR3 DNA is TGTGCCAGCAGCACCCGGTGGGGGAACACAGATACGCAGTATTTT.

This clonotype was detected many times. This chain links TRBV6-1 with TRBJ2-3, with 13 bases matching TRBD2. The ends lost 6 bases at V and 5 bases at J; junction bases unmatched: 5. The CDR3 totals 15 residues. Germline CDR1 reads MNHNS; CDR2 reads SASEGT. CDR3 in amino acids: CASRRTSGGGDTQYF. The CDR3 DNA reads as TGTGCCAGCAGGAGGACTAGCGGGGGTGGAGATACGCAGTATTTT.